This T cell receptor (beta chain) was obtained from a study of CD8 T cells in Susac syndrome. As for the study in general: Patients with Susac syndrome were, at the time of blood collection, therapy-naive, maintained on corticosteroids, or maintained on intravenous immunoglobulin alone.

V lost 8 bases to trimming and J lost 3 bases; unmatched junction nucleotides: 7. This CDR3 contains 13 residues. After extraction with the RNeasy kit, roughly 0.45 to 1 ug of the RNA was reverse transcribed using random hexamers. An immunoSEQ multiplex PCR amplified TCR beta CDR3 over 54 Vbeta and 13 Jbeta. TCRdb analysed the immunoSEQ multiplex PCR reads with MiXCR anew, one entry per CDR3 protein. The sample lists 95,000 to 150,000 distinct CDR3 sequences, 96% occurring once. The chain carries TRBV12-3 or TRBV12-4 and TRBJ2-7, with 7 bases that match TRBD2. This receptor was obtained from a human donor with Susac syndrome. Sequencing was performed on CD4+ T cells from PBMCs. CDR3 in DNA: TGTGCCAGCGGCTCTAGCGGAGGCTACGAGCAGTACTTC. As protein: CASGSSGGYEQYF.